The 29 T cell receptor beta chains given below trace back to one sample, sequenced in a study of T cell changes during pregnancy in multiple sclerosis. The protocol was immunoSEQ multiplex PCR, while the TCRdb copy is restricted to in-frame clones and leaves out a portion. The sample carries some 38,000 clones, around 90% recorded once. The source material was CD4+ T cells from peripheral blood mononuclear cells, sampled in the second trimester of pregnancy. The receptors derive from a female donor with multiple sclerosis, enrolled in a pregnancy study.

The chain uses TRBV6-5 and TRBJ1-1; tentative D call: TRBD1 (5 bases). Germline V CDR1 and CDR2: MNHEY, SVGAGI. The CDR3 extends over 13 amino acids. V lost 6 bases and J 1 base, leaving 9 bases between the germline ends. CDR3 coding DNA: TGTGCCAGCAGGAGACAGCGGAACACTGAAGCTTTCTTT. Its translation: CASRRQRNTEAFF.

This rearrangement joins TRBV19 to TRBJ1-1; D is perhaps TRBD1 (5 bases). Looked up from germline, CDR1 is LNHDA and CDR2 is SQIVND (reference sequence). Trimming took off 3 bases at V and 2 bases at J, with 25 bases between the two ends. This CDR3 is 19 amino acids long. DNA for the CDR3: TGTGCCAGTAGTATCAACCGGGGGTCTATTTCCCTTCCTAACACTGAAGCTTTCTTT. Its translation is CASSINRGSISLPNTEAFF.

V is TRBV7-2 and J is TRBJ2-7, with D tentatively TRBD2 (6 bases). Trimming removed 2 bases from V and 4 bases from J, with 12 bases in between. The germline CDR1 and CDR2 sequences are SGHTA and FQGNSA. The CDR3 covers 14 residues. The CDR3, as DNA: TGTGCCAGCAGCTTAATAGGACTAACGTACGAGCAGTACTTC. It specifies CASSLIGLTYEQYF.

The chain employs TRBV30 and TRBJ1-1; D perhaps matches TRBD1 (6 bases). CDR3 length: 13 residues. Germline V CDR1 and CDR2: GTSNPN, SVGIG (reference sequence). V lost 1 base and J lost 0, with 6 bases in between. The CDR3 loop reads CAWSEGVNTEAFF. For the CDR3, the DNA is TGTGCCTGGAGTGAGGGGGTGAACACTGAAGCTTTCTTT. Complete variable domain (other parts from reference TRBV30 and TRBJ1-1): SQTIHQWPATLVQPVGSPLSLECTVEGTSNPNLYWYRQAAGRGLQLLFYSVGIGQISSEVPQNLSASRPQDRQFILSSKKLLLSDSGFYLCAWSEGVNTEAFFGQGTRLTVV.

This chain joins TRBV2 and TRBJ2-1; maybe TRBD2 (6 bases). CDR3 length: 14 amino acids. Germline loops: CDR1 SNHLY, CDR2 FYNNEI. The ends were cut back, 2 bases at V and 5 bases at J, with 10 bases in the middle. The CDR3 reads CASSESAGNNEQFF. The DNA for the CDR3 is TGTGCCAGCAGTGAATCGGCGGGAAACAATGAGCAGTTCTTC.

The chain couples TRBV6-5 to TRBJ1-5; D gene unclear. The V gene's germline CDR1 is MNHEY and CDR2 SVGAGI. With 2 bases removed from V and 4 bases from J, the gap between germline ends came to 9 bases. CDR3 length: 14 amino acids. Here the CDR3 DNA reads TGTGCCAGCAGTTACAGGAGGGCAAATCAGCCCCAGCATTTT. This encodes CASSYRRANQPQHF.

CDR3 sequence: CASSPAGSPYF. The DNA for the CDR3 is TGTGCCAGCAGCCCGGCCGGGAGCCCGTACTTC. V usage is TRBV5-6 and J usage is TRBJ2-4; tentatively, D is TRBD2 (6 bases). The CDR3 has 11 amino acids. Per germline, CDR1 SGHDT and CDR2 YYEEEE. Trimming pared 4 bases from V and 15 bases from J, leaving 14 bases between.

The chain links TRBV15 to TRBJ2-6; D is uncertain. Germline-derived CDR1 and CDR2 are LNHNV and YYDKDF (reference sequence). Trimming removed 1 base from V and 0 bases from J, with 16 bases in between. The CDR3 runs 19 residues. The CDR3 DNA reads as TGTGCCACCAGCAGAGCCGATCCGACTCAGAGCTCTGGGGCCAACGTCCTGACTTTC. It yields the protein CATSRADPTQSSGANVLTF.

The genes are TRBV28 and TRBJ2-1; 7 positions match TRBD2. The trim removed 5 bases at V and 5 bases at J, leaving 9 bases unmatched. Germline lookup yields CDR1 MDHEN and CDR2 SYDVKM. The CDR3 runs 15 residues. The CDR3 DNA follows: TGTGCCAGCAGTCCCCTTGGCGGGAGCAACAATGAGCAGTTCTTC. This sequence encodes CASSPLGGSNNEQFF.

This clone was observed a single time. The rearrangement uses TRBV18 and TRBJ2-7; D perhaps matches TRBD2 (5 bases). The germline V gene has CDR1 KGHSH and CDR2 LQKENI. Trimming left V 2 bases short and J 0 bases short, with 8 bases between. The CDR3 has 14 amino acids. The CDR3 DNA reads as TGTGCCAGCTCACCAATGAGGGACTCCTACGAGCAGTACTTC. This encodes CASSPMRDSYEQYF.

The rearrangement links TRBV27 to TRBJ2-3; 11 nucleotides match TRBD2. Germline values: CDR1 MNHEY, CDR2 SMNVEV (reference sequence). V lost 6 bases and J lost 3; bases outside the gene matches: 2. This CDR3 is built from 14 residues. For the CDR3, the DNA is TGTGCCAGCAGGACTAGCGGGAAAACAGATACGCAGTATTTT. This codes for CASRTSGKTDTQYF.

The V and J genes are TRBV15 and TRBJ1-5, with 10 bases aligning to TRBD1. Germline V gene data show CDR1 as LNHNV and CDR2 as YYDKDF (reference sequence). This CDR3 has 15 residues. Trimming cost V 1 base and J 4 bases; bases outside gene matches: 1. This CDR3 is CATSRGDRGNQPQHF. The CDR3 DNA follows: TGTGCCACCAGCAGAGGGGACAGGGGTAATCAGCCCCAGCATTTT. The full variable domain, completed using reference TRBV15 and TRBJ1-5, is DAMVIQNPRYQVTQFGKPVTLSCSQTLNHNVMYWYQQKSSQAPKLLFHYYDKDFNNEADTPDNFQSRRPNTSFCFLDIRSPGLGDTAMYLCATSRGDRGNQPQHFGDGTRLSIL.

The chain links TRBV10-3 to TRBJ1-4; D ambiguous. V was clipped by 0 bases and J by 0 bases, with 14 bases between them. From germline, CDR1 is ENHRY and CDR2 SYGVKD. The CDR3 sequence is 18 residues long. The CDR3 sequence: CAISESGGQKTTNEKLFF. The CDR3 DNA is TGTGCCATCAGTGAGTCTGGCGGGCAGAAGACAACTAATGAAAAACTGTTTTTT.

This rearrangement joins TRBV5-1 to TRBJ2-1, with D possibly TRBD2 on 6 matching bases. CDR1 SGHRS and CDR2 YFSETQ come from the germline V gene. The CDR3 has 12 amino acids. V was trimmed by 4 bases and J by 7 bases, leaving 9 bases between them. The CDR3 bases are TGCGCCAGCAGCCCGGGGGTGAATGAGCAGTTCTTC. Translated, it gives CASSPGVNEQFF.

This clone was picked up one time. The V call is TRBV7-2, the J call TRBJ2-5; no reliable D call. CDR3 length equals 12 residues. Germline CDR1 reads SGHTA; CDR2 reads FQGNSA. The V gene lost 2 bases and the J gene lost 5 bases, with 6 bases spanning the gap. In DNA form, the CDR3 reads TGTGCCAGCAGCTTATTGAGGGAGACCCAGTACTTC. Its translation: CASSLLRETQYF.

The chain employs TRBV11-2 and TRBJ2-1; D is ambiguous. The length of the CDR3 is 12 residues. Trimming took off 4 bases at V and 8 bases at J, with 9 bases between the two ends. Germline V gives CDR1 SGHAT, CDR2 FQNNGV. As DNA, the CDR3 is TGTGCCAGCAGCTGGCTCTCTGATGAGCAGTTCTTC. It specifies CASSWLSDEQFF.

The chain uses TRBV19 and TRBJ2-2, with D maybe TRBD1 (5 bases). The CDR3 is 15 residues long. Germline-derived CDR1 and CDR2 are LNHDA and SQIVND (reference sequence). Trimming took 9 bases from V and 1 from J, leaving 15 bases between them. The CDR3 loop is CASYKAQGNTGELFF. The CDR3 region has the DNA TGTGCCAGCTATAAAGCTCAGGGGAACACCGGGGAGCTGTTTTTT.

The chain couples TRBV19 to TRBJ2-7; TRBD2 matches 9 bases. V gave up 5 bases and J gave up 4 bases; unmatched junction bases: 9. The CDR3 is 15 residues long. Germline V gene lookup returns CDR1 LNHDA and CDR2 SQIVND (reference sequence). This CDR3 reads CASSSRAGGGYEQYF. The CDR3 region has the DNA TGTGCCAGTAGTTCGAGAGCGGGAGGAGGGTACGAGCAGTACTTC.

The chain has TRBV18 and TRBJ1-5; no reliable D call. Trimming cost V 3 bases and J 0 bases, with 6 bases left between them. This CDR3 has 14 residues. The germline gives CDR1 KGHSH, CDR2 LQKENI. CDR3 region: CASSPGHSNQPQHF. For the CDR3, the DNA is TGTGCCAGCTCACCGGGCCATAGCAATCAGCCCCAGCATTTT.

The chain employs TRBV28 and TRBJ1-2; the D is unclear. The V end lost 4 bases, the J end lost 7 bases, and 7 bases lay between the germline ends. CDR1 and CDR2 from the germline V gene are MDHEN and SYDVKM. The CDR3 is 11 residues long. In nucleotides, the CDR3 is TGTGCCAGCAGTTCGCGGAGTGGCTACACCTTC. Its protein is CASSSRSGYTF.

The gene calls are TRBV7-9 and TRBJ2-7, with D hard to call. The V end lost 2 bases, the J end lost 5 bases, and 13 bases lay between the germline ends. CDR1 and CDR2 (germline): SEHNR, FQNEAQ (reference sequence). This CDR3 contains 14 residues. CDR3 DNA: TGTGCCAGCAGCTTATCTTGGCAAGAAAACGAGCAGTACTTC. Encoded protein: CASSLSWQENEQYF.

The chain joins TRBV28 to TRBJ2-7, with 8 bases matching TRBD1. J was trimmed by 0 bases and V by 8 bases; bases with no gene match: 6. From germline, CDR1 is MDHEN and CDR2 SYDVKM. CDR3 size: 14 residues. This CDR3 is CASLTGGSSYEQYF. In DNA, the CDR3 is TGTGCCAGCCTTACAGGGGGGAGCTCCTACGAGCAGTACTTC.

V and J are TRBV7-2 and TRBJ2-7, with D possibly being TRBD2 (6 bases). In germline, CDR1 is SGHTA, CDR2 FQGNSA. CDR3 length: 16 residues. V dropped 3 bases and J dropped 6 bases, with 21 bases sitting between them. The CDR3 protein is CASSFGTGLAAGEQYF. Here the CDR3 DNA reads TGTGCCAGCAGCTTTGGTACGGGGTTGGCAGCGGGCGAGCAGTACTTC.

The CDR3 nucleotides read TGCGCCAGCAGTGGTAGCGGGACCTACAATGAGCAGTTCTTC. Encoded protein: CASSGSGTYNEQFF. The gene calls are TRBV5-1 and TRBJ2-1; 8 bases line up with TRBD2. The V and J ends lost 5 bases and 2 bases, in that order; junction bases with no gene match: 3. CDR1 is SGHRS, CDR2 YFSETQ, per germline. There are 14 residues in the CDR3.

CDR3 protein: CASSSAASGPYEQYF. DNA for the CDR3: TGTGCCAGCAGTTCCGCCGCTAGCGGGCCCTACGAGCAGTACTTC. V gene TRBV28 combines with J gene TRBJ2-7; 8 bases match TRBD2. With 4 bases clipped from V and 2 bases from J, the junction kept 7 bases outside the gene matches. The CDR3 totals 15 residues. Germline V gene sequence: CDR1 MDHEN, CDR2 SYDVKM. Full variable domain (outside the CDR3, taken from reference TRBV28 and TRBJ2-7): DVKVTQSSRYLVKRTGEKVFLECVQDMDHENMFWYRQDPGLGLRLIYFSYDVKMKEKGDIPEGYSVSREKKERFSLILESASTNQTSMYLCASSSAASGPYEQYFGPGTRLTVT.

The V gene is TRBV7-8, the J gene TRBJ2-1; 7 bases fit TRBD2. CDR3 size: 17 residues. Trimming at V came to 5 bases and at J to 5 bases, leaving 15 bases not matched to a gene. Germline loops: CDR1 SGHVS, CDR2 FQNEAQ. The CDR3 is CASSIRLALSWDNEQFF. CDR3 in DNA: TGTGCCAGCAGCATTAGACTAGCATTGTCTTGGGACAATGAGCAGTTCTTC.

The V gene is TRBV6-6, the J gene TRBJ2-3, with D perhaps TRBD2 (6 bases). The CDR3 sequence is 15 residues long. From germline, CDR1 is MNHNY and CDR2 SVGAGI (reference sequence). The V gene lost 2 bases and the J gene lost 2 bases, with 11 bases spanning the gap. The CDR3 DNA is TGTGCCAGCAGTTACCCGGGACTCCACACAGATACGCAGTATTTT. Translated: CASSYPGLHTDTQYF.

This clone was seen a single time. This chain uses TRBV5-4 with TRBJ1-1; D remains ambiguous. The germline V gene has CDR1 SGHNT and CDR2 YYREEE (reference sequence). The CDR3 has 13 amino acids. The V end was cut by 0 bases, the J end by 2 bases, with 5 bases between. CDR3 protein: CASSLDSNTEAFF. The CDR3, as DNA: TGTGCCAGCAGCTTGGACAGTAACACTGAAGCTTTCTTT. Together with reference TRBV5-4 and TRBJ1-1, the CDR3 gives the full variable domain: ETGVTQSPTHLIKTRGQQVTLRCSSQSGHNTVSWYQQALGQGPQFIFQYYREEENGRGNFPPRFSGLQFPNYSSELNVNALELDDSALYLCASSLDSNTEAFFGQGTRLTVV.

This clone was detected only a few times. This chain uses TRBV28 with TRBJ1-2; no clear D gene. V lost 7 bases and J lost 4, with 13 bases in between. Germline V gives CDR1 MDHEN, CDR2 SYDVKM. The CDR3 runs 13 residues. CDR3 nucleotides: TGTGCCAGCATCCCGACGGGAGGCTATGGCTACACCTTC. Translation: CASIPTGGYGYTF.